A single sample gave rise to the 9 T cell receptor beta chains below, sequenced in a study of post-analysis software for immune sequencing data. General observations from the study: Comparison of patients with controls showed a handful of TRBV segments more frequent in patients, TRBV5-6, TRBV5-1 and TRBV20-1 among them.

No antigens are known for them. TCR beta cDNA libraries included unique molecular identifiers. TCRdb reprocessed the PCR reads via MiXCR and lists one record per CDR3 protein. The data contain 450,000 or so distinct CDR3 sequences, less than 45% of them singletons. Sequencing was performed on blood. The receptors were gathered from a girl between 10 and 17 years old with multiple sclerosis.

This chain connects TRBV14 to TRBJ1-1; TRBD1 agrees at 9 bases. With 1 base clipped from V and 6 bases from J, the junction kept 3 bases outside the gene matches. CDR3 length: 14 amino acids. Germline V gives CDR1 SGHDN, CDR2 FVKESK. The CDR3 bases are TGTGCCAGCAGCCAAGTACGACAGGGGGCTGAAGCTTTCTTT. It specifies CASSQVRQGAEAFF.

The V gene is TRBV29-1, the J gene TRBJ2-1; TRBD2 matches at 10 bases. In germline, CDR1 is SQVTM, CDR2 ANQGSEA. This CDR3 has 19 residues. Trimming took 2 bases from V and 0 from J; bases not matched to a gene: 13. Here the CDR3 reads CSVELRESGGESSYNEQFF. CDR3 DNA: TGCAGCGTTGAATTAAGGGAAAGCGGGGGGGAAAGCTCCTACAATGAGCAGTTCTTC.

The chain is built from TRBV7-2 and TRBJ2-7; 9 bases match TRBD1. V trimming: 1 base; J trimming: 12 bases; junction bases outside the gene matches: 10. The CDR3 extends over 14 amino acids. Per germline, CDR1 SGHTA and CDR2 FQGNSA. Here the CDR3 reads CASSLGQTGQGPYF. The CDR3 nucleotides read TGTGCCAGCAGCTTAGGCCAGACCGGACAGGGGCCGTACTTC.

V gene TRBV20-1 combines with J gene TRBJ2-5; 7 nucleotides agree with TRBD1. Germline assignment: CDR1 DFQATT and CDR2 SNEGSKA (reference sequence). This CDR3 is built from 15 residues. Trimming took 6 bases from V and 5 from J; bases not matched to a gene: 15. CDR3 sequence (DNA): TGCAGTGCCGTGCCTCCGACAGGGAAAGGGGAGACCCAGTACTTC. Translating gives CSAVPPTGKGETQYF.

The V call is TRBV7-3, the J call TRBJ2-1; D not certain. The germline V and J ends were trimmed by 3 bases and 5 bases, with 8 bases remaining between them. This CDR3 is built from 13 residues. Germline V gives CDR1 SGHTA, CDR2 FQGTGA. CDR3 DNA: TGTGCCAGCAGCTTCGACTTCAACAATGAGCAGTTCTTC. Its protein is CASSFDFNNEQFF.

This clonotype was observed a few times. The gene calls are TRBV20-1 and TRBJ2-5; 11 bases agree with TRBD2. Germline CDR1 DFQATT, CDR2 SNEGSKA (reference sequence). Losses at the gene ends were 4 bases for V and 4 bases for J; bases not matched to a gene: 2. The CDR3 is 13 residues long. CDR3 nucleotides: TGCAGTGCTATAGGACTAGCGGGAGAGACCCAGTACTTC. It encodes CSAIGLAGETQYF.

On this clonotype itself: The junction departs from germline at one end; a sequencing error may be responsible. V usage is TRBV15 and J usage is TRBJ2-7; D is perhaps TRBD2 (6 bases). The CDR3 totals 15 residues. Germline CDR1 and CDR2: LNHNV and YYDKDF (reference sequence). In DNA form, the CDR3 reads TGTGCCACCAGCAGAGATAGGAGGGCCTCCTCCGAGCAGTACTTC. This gives the protein CATSRDRRASSEQYF. Together with reference TRBV15 and TRBJ2-7, the CDR3 gives the full variable domain: DAMVIQNPRYQVTQFGKPVTLSCSQTLNHNVMYWYQQKSSQAPKLLFHYYDKDFNNEADTPDNFQSRRPNTSFCFLDIRSPGLGDTAMYLCATSRDRRASSEQYFGPGTRLTVT.

This chain joins TRBV6-5 and TRBJ1-2; perhaps TRBD1 as D (5 bases). Germline CDR1 and CDR2: MNHEY and SVGAGI. V was pared by 0 bases and J by 7 bases, with 6 bases between. The CDR3 spans 12 residues. The CDR3 DNA follows: TGTGCCAGCAGTTACTCCCAGGGTGGCTACACCTTC. Its protein product is CASSYSQGGYTF.

The chain has TRBV28 and TRBJ2-1, with D perhaps TRBD1 (6 bases). The DNA end favors TRBJ2-7, so the J call may be wrong. The CDR3 runs 17 residues. Germline values: CDR1 MDHEN, CDR2 SYDVKM. CDR3 region: CASSLWGQPSSYNEQYF. The CDR3 nucleotides are TGTGCCAGCAGTTTATGGGGACAACCCAGCTCCTACAATGAGCAGTACTTC.